The clone carrying this TCR beta chain was recorded many times. Its specificity is unknown. 5'RACE primed at constant segments yielded TCR alpha and TCR beta cDNA libraries bearing sample barcodes and UMIs. TCRdb ran MiXCR on the 5' RACE reads and lists one entry per CDR3 protein. The table lists just under 350,000 distinct CDR3 sequences, 10% to 15% of them singletons. This specimen belongs to a study of T-cell memory formation after mild COVID-19. Whole-study findings and limits: Clones which contracted sat mainly in CM and EM if CD4+, and in EMRA if CD8+. Pre-infection memory contained some responding clones, which suggested that cross-reactive memory had joined. Clones contracting over day 15 to 85 were CD4/CD8 balanced, with later expanders leaning CD4+.

The V segment lost 5 bases and the J segment 6 bases; nucleotides outside the gene matches: 11. This CDR3 contains 16 residues. Per germline, CDR1 SEHNR and CDR2 FQNEAQ (reference sequence). This chain uses TRBV7-9 with TRBJ1-5; 9 bases are a match to TRBD1. Material: PBMCs or a T cell subset sorted from them (not recorded which). The clonotype was recovered from a man aged 18 to 29 who had mild COVID-19 (a few samples of this study predate the infection). Cell type and time point are not known. DNA for the CDR3: TGTGCCAGCAGCCTCTCGACAGGGGGTCTCCCTCAGCCCCAGCATTTT. This gives the protein CASSLSTGGLPQPQHF.